The entry below gives a single TCR beta chain sequence along with its context. This clonotype came up many times. Which antigen it targets is not known. Base qualities are not at hand, and no much larger clone is one base apart. These data come from a study of T-cell reconstitution after alpha-beta-depleted transplantation in children (dated by TCRdb to 2016 to 2018). Regarding the study in general: T-cell immune reconstitution after TCRalphabeta/CD19-depleted allogeneic hematopoietic cell transplantation in children was quantitatively tracked in the study by means of TCR repertoire profiling.

The treatment or condition tag for this specimen amounts to: allogeneic hematopoietic cell transplantation with graft depleted of TCRalphabeta T cells and CD19 B cells. TCRalphabeta/CD19-depleted allogeneic hematopoietic cell grafts were given to the transplant recipients, all of whom were children. Preparation of the library involved PCR. Instrument on record: Illumina HiSeq 2500. TCR library preparation used molecular barcoding, with unique molecular identifiers applied to normalize quantification of the TCRbeta repertoire. TCRdb cleaned the public reads at Q25 with fastp, built clones with MiXCR and kept in-frame beta chains. Rows matching on CDR3 protein sequence are summarized as one entry with the most common DNA and genes. Across this sample there are about 490,000 distinct CDR3 sequences, with about 10% seen only once. Around 2% of the sample lies in the top ten. The V end gives up 6 bases and the J end 4 bases, leaving 6 bases in the junction not matched to a gene. Reading the germline V gene gives CDR1 SNHLY and CDR2 FYNNEI. The CDR3 starts with the cysteine, ends with the phenylalanine, and has 15 residues. Of all the DNA, just the CDR3 is kept, 45 bases in frame from base 1.

Overall study results and their limits: In some patients, the high TCRbeta diversity seen at day 60 was put down to recipient T cells and intrathymic progenitors that had survived conditioning. Hyperexpanded clone frequencies declined over subsequent months; after one year, T-cell counts and TCRbeta diversity were mostly attributed to newly produced T cells. Apparently early alphabetaT-cell count recovery about two months after transplant reportedly relied on only several hundred rapidly expanded clones derived from non-depleted graft cells.

The receptor's source is a child aged 2-15 years with inherited bone marrow failure, due to receive a stem cell transplant. The rearrangement joined TRBV2 to TRBJ2-2; 9 middle bases align to TRBD1. Sequenced here: PBMCs, sampled before TCRalphabeta/CD19-depleted stem cell transplant. The CDR3 sequence is CASSPRTGATGELFF. The sequenced DNA: TGTGCCAGCAGCCCCCGGACAGGGGCCACCGGGGAGCTGTTTTTT.